What follows is one T cell receptor (beta chain) and its context. The source of the sample is a study of blood T cell repertoires in COVID-19. Study details: The United States, Italy and Spain supplied acute and convalescent COVID-19 samples. The analysed material was cDNA or gDNA that came from T cells, B-cell-depleted T cells, or PBMCs.

The authors' processing: Estimated nucleated cell counts came from reference gene primer amplification. The protocol was immunoSEQ multiplex PCR, while the TCRdb copy is restricted to in-frame clones and leaves out a portion. The V and J calls and clone size were taken over from that table, and D and trimming were inferred from the DNA. There are approximately 100,000 clones in the sample; less than 85% occur only once, and roughly 10% lies in the top ten. This CDR3 has 15 residues. CDR1 SGHRS and CDR2 YFSETQ come from the germline V gene. With V trimmed by 1 base and J by 6 bases, 5 bases remained unmatched.

The J gene is TRBJ2-5, the V gene TRBV5-1, with 11 bases that match TRBD2. The material sequenced was peripheral blood. This TCR came from a man between 65 and 85 years old with active or convalescent COVID-19. The CDR3 DNA follows: TGCGCCAGCAGCTTGATCCGGACTAGCGGGCAGACCCAGTACTTC. Amino acids: CASSLIRTSGQTQYF. Filled out from reference TRBV5-1 and TRBJ2-5, the complete variable domain reads KAGVTQTPRYLIKTRGQQVTLSCSPISGHRSVSWYQQTPGQGLQFLFEYFSETQRNKGNFPGRFSGRQFSNSRSEMNVSTLELGDSALYLCASSLIRTSGQTQYFGPGTRLLVL.